The present TCR beta chain was sequenced within a study of blood T cells in healthy people across ages. Study-level information: Per two T cells, about one barcoded beta molecule was captured through template switching. Findings of the study overall: TCR beta diversity was tightly associated with the proportion of naive T cells.

In the case of this clonotype: The antigen is not known.

A second PCR of about 6 to 12 cycles used a sample-barcoded 5' primer and a J-beta primer mix. TCRdb itself ran the 5' RACE reads through MiXCR, one entry per CDR3 protein. The sample yields 780,000 or so distinct CDR3 sequences, around a quarter seen once. Germline assignment: CDR1 DFQATT and CDR2 SNEGSKA (reference sequence). The CDR3 has 13 amino acids. The V and J ends lost 0 bases and 3 bases respectively, with 8 bases between them. The same data also contributed to another study, on T cells of mothers and their children. This second study says: The study recruited a few healthy Caucasian mothers and their six children as donors. Unrelated mother-child pairs always had slightly, but never significantly, lower normalized overlap than related pairs.

V gene TRBV20-1 combines with J gene TRBJ2-5, with D unresolved. The sequence was collected from a boy aged 10-17 years in good health. What was sequenced was blood. This CDR3 reads CSARDGPEETQYF. CDR3 in DNA: TGCAGTGCTAGAGATGGTCCGGAAGAGACCCAGTACTTC.